Listed below are T cell receptor beta chains from one sample, sequenced in a study of shared clonotypes between healthy human individuals. Clones were read by immunoSEQ multiplex PCR, and TCRdb kept only the in-frame ones, dropping some. This table has about 2 million clones, 85% to 95% appearing once. The sequenced sample consisted of naive CD4+ T cells sorted from blood. The receptors derive from a man aged 18 to 30 in good health. CDR3s include the opening cysteine and the closing phenylalanine or tryptophan. The D gene is left open where the match is weak. Clone size is given for some rows only: seen once, a few or many times, or a class if the clone is expanded.

D | size | J | V | DNA | CDR3
TRBD2 | - | TRBJ2-3 | TRBV10-3 | TGTGCCATCAGAGCCAGCGGGACTGCAGATACGCAGTATTTT | CAIRASGTADTQYF
- | - | TRBJ2-3 | TRBV27 | TGTGCCAGCAGTTTGAGGGGGATCACAGATACGCAGTATTTT | CASSLRGITDTQYF
TRBD1 | - | TRBJ2-5 | TRBV29-1 | TGCAGCGTTGAAGATAGGACAGGGAGAGAGACCCAGTACTTC | CSVEDRTGRETQYF
- | - | TRBJ2-5 | TRBV5-1 | TGCGCCAGCAGCGTACAGACGTACCAAGAGACCCAGTACTTC | CASSVQTYQETQYF
TRBD1 | - | TRBJ1-2 | TRBV5-1 | TGCGCCAGCAGCCACGACAGGGCGGACTATGGCTACACCTTC | CASSHDRADYGYTF
- | - | TRBJ2-4 | TRBV30 | TGTGCCCTCGGGGGTACAGCCAAAAACATTCAGTACTTC | CALGGTAKNIQYF
TRBD1 | many | TRBJ1-1 | TRBV5-6 | TGTGCCAGCAGCTTGGCGACAGGGAGGGCAACTGAAGCTTTCTTT | CASSLATGRATEAFF
- | - | TRBJ2-1 | TRBV15 | TGTGCCACCAGCAGAGATCTCGCGGCGGGTGGCTATGAGCAGTTCTTC | CATSRDLAAGGYEQFF
- | - | TRBJ2-1 | TRBV11-2 | TGTGCCAGCAGCTTAGTGGGGAGAGGGGGTAGGACCTACAATGAGCAGTTCTTC | CASSLVGRGGRTYNEQFF
TRBD1 | - | TRBJ1-4 | TRBV7-9 | TGTGCCAGCAGCTTCGGGGACAGATCTAATGAAAAACTGTTTTTT | CASSFGDRSNEKLFF
- | - | TRBJ2-7 | TRBV7-9 | TGTGCCAGCAGCTTAGCGTCGTCTAGCGAGCAGTACTTC | CASSLASSSEQYF
- | - | TRBJ2-2 | TRBV28 | TGTGCCAGCAGAGCGTCCGTTCCGGGACAAAACACCGGGGAGCTGTTTTTT | CASRASVPGQNTGELFF
- | - | TRBJ2-5 | TRBV5-1 | TGCGCCAGCAGCTCTAAGGGACAAGAGACCCAGTACTTC | CASSSKGQETQYF
- | - | TRBJ2-3 | TRBV13 | TGTGCCAGCAGCTTATATGTCGGGGGCGAAATCACAGATACGCAGTATTTT | CASSLYVGGEITDTQYF
TRBD1 | - | TRBJ2-7 | TRBV6-1 | TGTGCCAGCACCATCGGGGACAGGGGGCGGTACGAGCAGTACTTC | CASTIGDRGRYEQYF
TRBD1 | - | TRBJ2-7 | TRBV7-2 | TGTGCCAGCAGCTTAGCGACGGGACAGTTTCTCCCCTACGAGCAGTACTTC | CASSLATGQFLPYEQYF
- | - | TRBJ1-1 | TRBV19 | TGTGCCAGTAGTGCCGGCGTGTATGGGGGGACTGAAGCTTTCTTT | CASSAGVYGGTEAFF
- | - | TRBJ1-2 | TRBV6-1 | TGTGCCAGCAGTGAAGCGCTTCTGGGGGCCTATGGCTACACCTTC | CASSEALLGAYGYTF
TRBD2 | - | TRBJ2-3 | TRBV18 | TGTGCCAGCTCACCTTTCTTTAGCGGGTATAGCACAGATACGCAGTATTTT | CASSPFFSGYSTDTQYF
- | - | TRBJ1-5 | TRBV18 | TGTGCCAGCTCACCACAGGGGTTGTATAGCAATCAGCCCCAGCATTTT | CASSPQGLYSNQPQHF
TRBD1 | - | TRBJ1-1 | TRBV30 | TGTGCCTTTGACAGGGCGGCTGAAGCTTTCTTT | CAFDRAAEAFF
TRBD1 | - | TRBJ2-5 | TRBV5-1 | TGCGCCAGCAGCTTGGGACCGGGACAGACCATACAAGAGACCCAGTACTTC | CASSLGPGQTIQETQYF
- | once | TRBJ2-7 | TRBV7-2 | TGTGCCAGCAGCTCAAATTTCTACGAGCAGTACTTC | CASSSNFYEQYF
TRBD2 | - | TRBJ2-7 | TRBV30 | TGTGCCTCCGTGACCGGGACTAGTAACGAGCAGTACTTC | CASVTGTSNEQYF
- | - | TRBJ2-2 | TRBV5-5 | TGTGCCAGCAGCTTGGAGTGGGGTAGTGCGGAACTGTTTTTT | CASSLEWGSAELFF
- | - | TRBJ1-1 | TRBV7-2 | TGTGCCAGCCGTCGAAGGGATACTGAAGCTTTCTTT | CASRRRDTEAFF
- | - | TRBJ1-5 | TRBV10-2 | TGCGCCAGCAGCCCCGGGTACGCGGATCAGCCCCAGCATTTT | CASSPGYADQPQHF
- | - | TRBJ2-2 | TRBV28 | TGTGCCAGCAGTTTACGGCAGGAGTCCGGGGAGCTGTTTTTT | CASSLRQESGELFF
- | - | TRBJ1-5 | TRBV7-6 | TGTGCCAGCAGCTCGCAGGAAAATCAGCCCCAGCATTTT | CASSSQENQPQHF
- | - | TRBJ1-2 | TRBV6-5 | TGTGCCAGCAGAAAGGGAGGCCCTGACTATGGCTACACCTTC | CASRKGGPDYGYTF
TRBD1 | - | TRBJ1-1 | TRBV5-1 | TGCGCCAGCAGCTTAATCGACAGGGGGACTGAAGCTTTCTTT | CASSLIDRGTEAFF
- | - | TRBJ1-1 | TRBV6-6 | TGTGCCAGCAGCGACGGACCTAGGGCTTTCTTT | CASSDGPRAFF
- | - | TRBJ2-3 | TRBV4-1 | TGCGCCAGCAGCCAAGCAAACCCCCTTACGCAGTATTTT | CASSQANPLTQYF
- | - | TRBJ1-1 | TRBV10-3 | TGTGCCATCAGTGCAAGAGAAGGGCGGGGGATGAACACTGAAGCTTTCTTT | CAISAREGRGMNTEAFF
TRBD2 | once | TRBJ2-3 | TRBV11-2 | TGTGCCAGCAGCTCTATGGGACTAGCGGGGGCGGAAGATACGCAGTATTTT | CASSSMGLAGAEDTQYF
- | - | TRBJ2-7 | TRBV30 | TGTGCCTGGAGTGGGGGGTCTCCCTACGAGCAGTACTTC | CAWSGGSPYEQYF
- | - | TRBJ2-5 | TRBV5-1 | TGCGCCAGCAGCATTGAAGCCTCGACGGTGGGGACCCAGTACTTC | CASSIEASTVGTQYF
- | - | TRBJ2-1 | TRBV6-5 | TGTGCCAGCAGCGAGGGGAATGAGCAGTTCTTC | CASSEGNEQFF
- | - | TRBJ1-5 | TRBV21-1 | TGTGCCAGCAGCAAACCCCGGACAGGGAATAAGAAGAATCAGCCCCAGCATTTT | CASSKPRTGNKKNQPQHF
- | - | TRBJ1-2 | TRBV28 | TGTGCCAGCAGTTTTGCAGGGCTAGGGGGTTATGGCTACACCTTC | CASSFAGLGGYGYTF
TRBD1 | - | TRBJ1-4 | TRBV19 | TGTGCCAGTAGTACACGGGACAGCCCACTGAGGGTAAAACTGTTTTTT | CASSTRDSPLRVKLFF
TRBD1 | - | TRBJ2-7 | TRBV18 | TGTGCCAGCTCACCACCGAACAGGGGGAGATACGAGCAGTACTTC | CASSPPNRGRYEQYF